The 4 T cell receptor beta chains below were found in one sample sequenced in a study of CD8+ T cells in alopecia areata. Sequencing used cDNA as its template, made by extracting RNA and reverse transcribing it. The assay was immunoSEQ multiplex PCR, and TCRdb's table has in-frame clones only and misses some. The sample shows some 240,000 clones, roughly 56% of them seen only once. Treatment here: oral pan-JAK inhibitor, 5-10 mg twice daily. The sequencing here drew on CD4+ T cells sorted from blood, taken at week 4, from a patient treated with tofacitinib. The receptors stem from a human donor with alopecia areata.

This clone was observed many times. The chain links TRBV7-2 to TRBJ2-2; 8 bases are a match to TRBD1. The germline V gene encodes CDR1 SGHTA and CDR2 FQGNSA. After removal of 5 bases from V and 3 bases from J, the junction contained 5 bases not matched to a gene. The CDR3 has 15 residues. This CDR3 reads CASSRTGGHTGELFF. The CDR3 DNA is TGTGCCAGCAGCCGTACAGGGGGACACACCGGGGAGCTGTTTTTT.

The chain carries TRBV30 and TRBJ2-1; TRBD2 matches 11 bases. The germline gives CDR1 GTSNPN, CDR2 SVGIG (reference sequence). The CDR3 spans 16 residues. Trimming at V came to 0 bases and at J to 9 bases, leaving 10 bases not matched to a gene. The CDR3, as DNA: TGTGCCTGGAGTGTAAAACTAGCGGGGGCAAAGGGTGAGCAGTTCTTC. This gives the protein CAWSVKLAGAKGEQFF.

The CDR3 DNA sequence: TGTGCCAGCAACCAGGTGTCTCGGGGGACCCAGTACTTC. Residues: CASNQVSRGTQYF. The gene calls are TRBV6-1 and TRBJ2-5; possible D gene TRBD2, 5 bases. This CDR3 is 13 amino acids long. Germline V lookup: CDR1 MNHNS, CDR2 SASEGT. V lost 7 bases and J lost 7, with 16 bases in between.

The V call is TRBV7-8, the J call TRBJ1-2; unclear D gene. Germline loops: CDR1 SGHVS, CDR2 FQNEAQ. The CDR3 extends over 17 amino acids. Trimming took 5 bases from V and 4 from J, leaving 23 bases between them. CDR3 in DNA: TGTGCCAGCAGCCCCGGAGCGCGTAACTCTCGGGGCTATGGCTACACCTTC. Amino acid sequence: CASSPGARNSRGYGYTF.